This T cell receptor beta chain was found in a study of shared clonotypes between healthy human individuals. Produced via immunoSEQ multiplex PCR; TCRdb's table is partial and in-frame only. The sample contains roughly 1.5 million clones, approximately 98% of which appear only once. As to this clone: As yet, its antigen is unknown. Other nucleotide sequences in the sample specify the same CDR3.

Trimming took off 3 bases at V and 5 bases at J, with 5 bases between the two ends. The CDR3 contains 11 residues. Germline CDR1 and CDR2: SGHRS and YFSETQ. Study-level points and caveats: Generation probabilities of non-shared clonotypes were lower (relative to those shared by all four donors). Large sequencing depth failed to make sorted-subset sequencing complete, rarefaction showed.

The clonotype originates from a young man in good health. This chain joins TRBV5-1 and TRBJ2-5, with D tentatively TRBD2 (5 bases). What was sequenced was naive CD4+ T cells sorted from blood. Indicated subset: CD45RA+ positively selected. CDR3 in amino acids: CASSSGETQYF. CDR3 bases: TGCGCCAGCAGCTCGGGGGAGACCCAGTACTTC.